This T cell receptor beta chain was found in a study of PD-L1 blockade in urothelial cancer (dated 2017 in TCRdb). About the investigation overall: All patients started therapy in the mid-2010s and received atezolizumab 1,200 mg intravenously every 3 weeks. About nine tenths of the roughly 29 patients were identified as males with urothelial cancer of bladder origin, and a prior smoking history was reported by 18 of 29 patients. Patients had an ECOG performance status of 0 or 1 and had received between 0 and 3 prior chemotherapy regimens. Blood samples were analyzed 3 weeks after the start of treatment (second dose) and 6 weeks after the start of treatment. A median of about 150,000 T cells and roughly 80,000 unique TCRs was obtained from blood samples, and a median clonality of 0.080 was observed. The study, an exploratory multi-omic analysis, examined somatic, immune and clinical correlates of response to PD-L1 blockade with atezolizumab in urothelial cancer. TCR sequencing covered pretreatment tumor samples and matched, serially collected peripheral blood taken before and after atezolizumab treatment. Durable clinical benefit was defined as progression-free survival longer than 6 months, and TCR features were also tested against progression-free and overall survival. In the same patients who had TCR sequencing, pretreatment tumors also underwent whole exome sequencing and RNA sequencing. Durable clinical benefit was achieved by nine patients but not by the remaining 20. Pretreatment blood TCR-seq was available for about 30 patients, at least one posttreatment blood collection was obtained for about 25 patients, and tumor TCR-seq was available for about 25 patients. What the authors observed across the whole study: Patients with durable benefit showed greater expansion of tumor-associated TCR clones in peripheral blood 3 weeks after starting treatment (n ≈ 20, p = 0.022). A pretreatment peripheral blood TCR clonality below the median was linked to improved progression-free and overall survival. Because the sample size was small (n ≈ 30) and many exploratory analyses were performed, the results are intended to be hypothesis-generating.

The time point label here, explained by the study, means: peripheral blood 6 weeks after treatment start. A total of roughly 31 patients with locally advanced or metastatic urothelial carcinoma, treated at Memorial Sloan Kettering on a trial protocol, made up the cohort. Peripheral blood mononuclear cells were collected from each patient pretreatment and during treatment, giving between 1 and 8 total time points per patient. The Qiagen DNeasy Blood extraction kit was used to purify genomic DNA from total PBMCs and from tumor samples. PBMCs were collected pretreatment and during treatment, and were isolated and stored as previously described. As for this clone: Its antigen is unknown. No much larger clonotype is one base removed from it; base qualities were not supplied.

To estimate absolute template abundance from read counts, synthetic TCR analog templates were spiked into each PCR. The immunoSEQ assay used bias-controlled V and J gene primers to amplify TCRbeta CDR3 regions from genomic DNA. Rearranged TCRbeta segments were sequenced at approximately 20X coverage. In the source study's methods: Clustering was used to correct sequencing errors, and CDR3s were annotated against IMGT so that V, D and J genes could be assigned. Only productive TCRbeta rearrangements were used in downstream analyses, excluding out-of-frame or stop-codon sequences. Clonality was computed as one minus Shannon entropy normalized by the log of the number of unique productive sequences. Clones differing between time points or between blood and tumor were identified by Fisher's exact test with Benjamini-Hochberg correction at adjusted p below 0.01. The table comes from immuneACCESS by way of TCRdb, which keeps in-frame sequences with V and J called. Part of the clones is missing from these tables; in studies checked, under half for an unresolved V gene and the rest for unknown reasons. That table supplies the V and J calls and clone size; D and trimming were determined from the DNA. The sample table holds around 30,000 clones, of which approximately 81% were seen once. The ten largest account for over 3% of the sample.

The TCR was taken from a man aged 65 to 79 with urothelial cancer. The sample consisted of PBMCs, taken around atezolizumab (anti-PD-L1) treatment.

The CDR3 reads CASSQDRGDSQHF. At the DNA level, the sequence is TGCGCCAGCAGCCAAGATCGGGGAGATTCCCAGCATTTT. This receptor chain uses TRBV4-3 and TRBJ1-5; no D gene is confidently identified. CDR1 is given as LGHNA and CDR2 as YSLEER, both from the germline V gene. The CDR3 starts with the cysteine, ends with the phenylalanine, and has 13 residues. The only DNA kept is the CDR3, 39 bases in frame from the first base. V was cut back by 0 bases and J by 11 bases, leaving a gap of 11 bases between them.